The T cell receptor (beta chain) under discussion was sequenced for a study of T cell repertoires in cytomegalovirus infection. Study context: Epitope selection comprised recently identified HLA-C-restricted CMV epitopes and well-studied HLA-B-restricted CMV epitopes. A matching HLA type, together with CMV infection, was signaled by public TCR beta signatures.

As to this clonotype: Its specificity is unknown.

Study-level results: The study identified carriers of CMV plus the relevant HLA from cumulative public TCR beta family frequency. Clonotypes of TCR beta that were HLA-C-restricted and CMV-specific dominated the ex vivo response.

V lost 6 bases to trimming and J lost 6 bases; unmatched junction nucleotides: 6. The CDR3 length is 14 residues. Per the germline V gene, CDR1 is SQVTM and CDR2 is ANQGSEA. TCRdb used MiXCR to reprocess the reads, holding one entry per CDR3 protein. This repertoire shows 830,000 or so distinct CDR3 sequences, approximately 32% found once; its top ten account for around 12%. This clonotype originated in a human donor in good health (CMV status not recorded). Some clones in this sample may be carry-over from other donors' samples. The chain links TRBV29-1 to TRBJ1-6; 9 bases fit TRBD1. The specimen was cultured CD8+ T cells from PBMCs, collected from culture after CMV antigen stimulation. CDR3 sequence reads: CSVWTGVGNSPLHF. The CDR3 DNA sequence: TGCAGCGTCTGGACAGGGGTTGGTAATTCACCCCTCCACTTT.